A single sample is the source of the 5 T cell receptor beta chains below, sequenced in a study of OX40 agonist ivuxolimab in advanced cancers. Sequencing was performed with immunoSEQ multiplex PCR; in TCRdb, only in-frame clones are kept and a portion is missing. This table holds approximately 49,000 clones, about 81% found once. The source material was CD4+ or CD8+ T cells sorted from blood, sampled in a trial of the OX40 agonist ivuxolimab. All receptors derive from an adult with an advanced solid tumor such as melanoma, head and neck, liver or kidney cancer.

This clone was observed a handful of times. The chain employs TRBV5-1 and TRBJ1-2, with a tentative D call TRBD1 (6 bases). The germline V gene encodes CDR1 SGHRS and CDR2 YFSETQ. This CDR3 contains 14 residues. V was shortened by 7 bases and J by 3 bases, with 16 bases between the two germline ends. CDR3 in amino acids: CASGKQGSDYGYTF. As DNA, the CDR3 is TGCGCCAGCGGTAAACAGGGATCGGACTATGGCTACACCTTC.

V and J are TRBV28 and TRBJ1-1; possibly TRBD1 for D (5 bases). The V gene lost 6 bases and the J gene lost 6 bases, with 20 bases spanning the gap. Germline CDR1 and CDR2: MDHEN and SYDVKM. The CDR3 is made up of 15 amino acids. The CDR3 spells CASRPGTALTAEAFF. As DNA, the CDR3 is TGTGCCAGCAGACCCGGGACGGCCTTAACGGCTGAAGCTTTCTTT.

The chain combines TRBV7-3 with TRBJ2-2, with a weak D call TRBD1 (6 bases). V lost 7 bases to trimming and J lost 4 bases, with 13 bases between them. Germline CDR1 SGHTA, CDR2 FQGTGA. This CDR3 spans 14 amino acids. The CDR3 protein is CASTVGGRTGELFF. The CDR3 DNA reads TGTGCCAGCACCGTTGGGGGCCGCACCGGGGAGCTGTTTTTT.

The CDR3 spells CASSVDYQALDEQYF. For the CDR3, the DNA is TGTGCCAGCAGCGTCGACTACCAGGCCCTAGACGAGCAGTACTTC. The J gene is TRBJ2-7, the V gene TRBV7-2; TRBD2 is a possible D gene (5 bases). Per germline, CDR1 SGHTA and CDR2 FQGNSA. CDR3 length: 15 amino acids. V was cut by 5 bases and J by 5 bases, with 19 bases left in between.

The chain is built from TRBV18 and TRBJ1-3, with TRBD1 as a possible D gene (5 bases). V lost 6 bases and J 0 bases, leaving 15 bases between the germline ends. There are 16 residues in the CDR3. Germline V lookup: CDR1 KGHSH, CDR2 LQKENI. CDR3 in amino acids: CASSAGTSLSGNTIYF. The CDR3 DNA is TGTGCCAGCTCGGCCGGGACGTCCCTCTCTGGAAACACCATATATTTT.